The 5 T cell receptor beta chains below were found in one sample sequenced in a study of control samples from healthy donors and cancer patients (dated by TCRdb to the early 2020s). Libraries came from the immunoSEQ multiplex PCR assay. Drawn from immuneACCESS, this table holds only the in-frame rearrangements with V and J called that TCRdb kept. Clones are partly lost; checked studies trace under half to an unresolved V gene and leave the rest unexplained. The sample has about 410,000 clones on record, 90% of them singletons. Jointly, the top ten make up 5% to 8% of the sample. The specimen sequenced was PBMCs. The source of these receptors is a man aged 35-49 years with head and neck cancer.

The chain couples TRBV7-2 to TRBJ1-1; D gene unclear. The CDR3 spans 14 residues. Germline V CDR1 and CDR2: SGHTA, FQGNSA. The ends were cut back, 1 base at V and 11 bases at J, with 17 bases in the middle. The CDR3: CASSLGTLQVGAFF. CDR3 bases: TGTGCCAGCAGCTTAGGGACCCTTCAAGTGGGGGCTTTCTTT.

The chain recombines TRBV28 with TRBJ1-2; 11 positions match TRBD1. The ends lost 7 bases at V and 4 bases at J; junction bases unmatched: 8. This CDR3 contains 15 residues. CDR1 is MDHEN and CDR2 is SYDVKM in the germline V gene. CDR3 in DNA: TGTGCCAGCATCGGGGACAGGGGGTCTCTCTATGGCTACACCTTC. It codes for CASIGDRGSLYGYTF.

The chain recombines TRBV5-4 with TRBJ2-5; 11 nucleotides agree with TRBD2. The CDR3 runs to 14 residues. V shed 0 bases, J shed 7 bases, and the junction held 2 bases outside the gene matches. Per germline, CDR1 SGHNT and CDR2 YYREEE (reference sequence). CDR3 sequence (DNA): TGTGCCAGCAGCTTGGCGCTAGCGGGGGGGACCCAGTACTTC. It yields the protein CASSLALAGGTQYF.

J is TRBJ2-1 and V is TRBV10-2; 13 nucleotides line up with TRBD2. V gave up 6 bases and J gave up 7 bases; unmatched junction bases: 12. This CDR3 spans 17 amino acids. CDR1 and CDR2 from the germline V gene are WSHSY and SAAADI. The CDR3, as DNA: TGCGCCAGCAGCCGCCTACTAGCGGGGGGGCCGGGTAATGAGCAGTTCTTC. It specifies CASSRLLAGGPGNEQFF.

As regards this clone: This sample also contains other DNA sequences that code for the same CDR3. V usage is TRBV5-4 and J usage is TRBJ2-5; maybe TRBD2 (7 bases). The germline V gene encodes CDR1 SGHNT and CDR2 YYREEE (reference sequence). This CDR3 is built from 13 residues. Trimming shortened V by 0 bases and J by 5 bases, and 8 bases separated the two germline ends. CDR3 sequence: CASSLEGGETQYF. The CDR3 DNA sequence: TGTGCCAGCAGCTTGGAGGGGGGGGAGACCCAGTACTTC.